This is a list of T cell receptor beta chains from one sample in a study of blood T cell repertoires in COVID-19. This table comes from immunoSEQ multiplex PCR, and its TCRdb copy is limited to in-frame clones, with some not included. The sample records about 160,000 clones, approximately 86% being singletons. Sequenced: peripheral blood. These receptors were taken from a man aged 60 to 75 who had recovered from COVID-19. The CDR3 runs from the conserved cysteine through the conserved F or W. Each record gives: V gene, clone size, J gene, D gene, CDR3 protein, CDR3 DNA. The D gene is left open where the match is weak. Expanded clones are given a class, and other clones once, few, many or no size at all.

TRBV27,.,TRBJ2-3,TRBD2,CASSGTSGGSTDTQYF,TGTGCCAGCAGCGGGACTAGCGGGGGGAGCACAGATACGCAGTATTTT
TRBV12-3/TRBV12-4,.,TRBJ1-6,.,CASSLNTNSPLHF,TGTGCCAGCAGTTTAAACACCAATTCACCCCTCCACTTT
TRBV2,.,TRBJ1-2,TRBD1,CASSQTGNYGYTF,TGTGCCAGCAGTCAGACAGGGAACTATGGCTACACCTTC
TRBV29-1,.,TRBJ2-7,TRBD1,CSAQGALGNLGSYEQYF,TGCAGCGCTCAGGGGGCCCTGGGTAACTTGGGTTCCTACGAGCAGTACTTC
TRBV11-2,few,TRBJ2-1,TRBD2,CASSFAMSGSSYNEQFF,TGTGCCAGCAGCTTTGCCATGAGCGGGAGCTCCTACAATGAGCAGTTCTTC
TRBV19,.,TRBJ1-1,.,CASSIDSGGQAFF,TGTGCCAGTAGTATAGATTCTGGAGGCCAAGCTTTCTTT
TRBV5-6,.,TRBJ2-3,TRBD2,CASSLSGGFTDTQYF,TGTGCCAGCAGCTTGTCGGGGGGATTCACAGATACGCAGTATTTT
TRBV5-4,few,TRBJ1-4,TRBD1,CASSPRTGTGNEKLFF,TGTGCCAGCAGCCCCCGAACCGGGACAGGGAATGAAAAACTGTTTTTT
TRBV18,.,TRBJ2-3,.,CASSLFRGAKGDTQYF,TGTGCCAGCTCGCTTTTTAGGGGCGCGAAGGGAGATACGCAGTATTTT
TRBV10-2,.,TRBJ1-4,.,CASRAAADEKLFF,TGCGCCAGCAGGGCGGCTGCTGATGAAAAACTGTTTTTT
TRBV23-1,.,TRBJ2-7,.,CASSLGRPSGEYEQYF,TGCGCCAGCAGTCTTGGCCGTCCCTCAGGTGAGTACGAGCAGTACTTC
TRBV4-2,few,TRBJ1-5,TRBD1,CASSQDWGLGQGQRANGEPQHF,TGTGCCAGCAGCCAAGATTGGGGATTGGGACAGGGACAAAGGGCCAATGGAGAGCCCCAGCATTTT
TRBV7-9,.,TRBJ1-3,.,CASSPRTGSGNTIYF,TGTGCCAGCAGCCCAAGAACAGGGTCTGGAAACACCATATATTTT
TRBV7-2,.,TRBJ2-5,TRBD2,CASSLAIAGEETQYF,TGTGCCAGCAGCTTAGCAATAGCGGGGGAAGAGACCCAGTACTTC
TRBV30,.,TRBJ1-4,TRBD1,CAWTLDRGRGKLFF,TGTGCCTGGACCCTGGACAGGGGGCGCGGAAAACTGTTTTTT
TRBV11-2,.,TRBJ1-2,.,CASSLSDTGFYGYTF,TGTGCCAGCAGCTTAAGTGATACAGGCTTCTATGGCTACACCTTC
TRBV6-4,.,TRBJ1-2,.,CASSASTGSGYTF,TGTGCCAGCAGTGCATCTACAGGGTCTGGCTACACCTTC
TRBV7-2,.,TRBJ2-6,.,CASSLVGQARSGANVLTF,TGTGCCAGCAGCTTAGTAGGCCAGGCACGCTCTGGGGCCAACGTCCTGACTTTC
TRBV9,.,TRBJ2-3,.,CASSVEGVAGTDTQYF,TGTGCCAGCAGCGTAGAGGGGGTTGCAGGCACAGATACGCAGTATTTT
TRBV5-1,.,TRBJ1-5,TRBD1,CASSPGQGAKPQHF,TGCGCCAGCAGCCCGGGACAGGGGGCGAAGCCCCAGCATTTT
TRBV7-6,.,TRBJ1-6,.,CASSLALGRSSPLHF,TGTGCCAGCAGCTTAGCGCTGGGGAGGAGTTCACCCCTCCACTTT
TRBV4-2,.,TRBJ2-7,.,CASSQEQGPSYEQYF,TGTGCCAGCAGCCAAGAGCAGGGGCCCTCCTACGAGCAGTACTTC
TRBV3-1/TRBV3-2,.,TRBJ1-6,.,CASSQDRGSYNSPLHF,TGTGCCAGCAGCCAAGATAGGGGCAGCTATAATTCACCCCTCCACTTT
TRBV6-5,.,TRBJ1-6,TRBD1,CASTDRGGGNSPLHF,TGTGCCAGCACGGACAGGGGAGGGGGAAATTCACCCCTCCACTTT
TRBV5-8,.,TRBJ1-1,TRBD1,CASSVNRGPNTEAFF,TGTGCCAGCAGCGTCAACAGGGGACCGAACACTGAAGCTTTCTTT
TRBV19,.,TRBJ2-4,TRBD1,CASTQGTGNIQYF,TGTGCCAGTACCCAGGGGACAGGAAACATTCAGTACTTC
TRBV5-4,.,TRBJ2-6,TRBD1,CASRPGTGTAGANVLTF,TGTGCCAGCAGACCCGGGACAGGGACTGCTGGGGCCAACGTCCTGACTTTC
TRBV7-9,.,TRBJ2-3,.,CASSLLADTQYF,TGTGCCAGCAGCCTTTTAGCAGACACGCAGTATTTT
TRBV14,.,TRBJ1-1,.,CASSQDEGNTEAFF,TGTGCCAGCAGCCAAGATGAGGGGAACACTGAAGCTTTCTTT
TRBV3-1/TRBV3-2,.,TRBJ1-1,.,CASSQSGTEAFF,TGTGCCAGCAGCCAATCGGGCACTGAAGCTTTCTTT
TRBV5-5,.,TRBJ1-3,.,CASSFSDGTGNTIYF,TGTGCCAGCAGCTTTAGCGACGGAACTGGAAACACCATATATTTT
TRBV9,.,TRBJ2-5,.,CASSVGDLETQYF,TGTGCCAGCAGCGTAGGGGACTTGGAGACCCAGTACTTC
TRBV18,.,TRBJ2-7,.,CASSPEALGRYEQYF,TGTGCCAGCTCACCGGAGGCTTTGGGTCGGTACGAGCAGTACTTC
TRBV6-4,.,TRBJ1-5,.,CASRCRGRVQPQHF,TGTGCCAGCAGGTGCAGGGGTAGAGTTCAGCCCCAGCATTTT
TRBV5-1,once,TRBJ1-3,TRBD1,CASSSGGQSGNTIYF,TGCGCCAGCAGCTCCGGGGGACAGTCTGGAAACACCATATATTTT
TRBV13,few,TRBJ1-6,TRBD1,CASSSGQGSTSPLHF,TGTGCCAGCAGCTCGGGACAGGGATCGACTTCACCCCTCCACTTT
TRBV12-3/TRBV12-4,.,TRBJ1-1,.,CASGESNTEAFF,TGTGCCAGCGGAGAGAGTAACACTGAAGCTTTCTTT
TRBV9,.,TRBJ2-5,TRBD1,CASGSGTGGRKETQYF,TGTGCCAGCGGATCCGGGACAGGGGGCCGGAAAGAGACCCAGTACTTC
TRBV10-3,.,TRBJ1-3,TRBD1,CAISSDGTGGQLNTIYF,TGTGCCATCAGTTCTGACGGGACAGGGGGTCAACTTAACACCATATATTTT
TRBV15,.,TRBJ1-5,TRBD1,CATSRGRQGGSQPQHF,TGTGCCACCAGCAGAGGTCGGCAGGGGGGTAGCCAGCCCCAGCATTTT
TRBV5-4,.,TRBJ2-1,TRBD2,CASTPIAGSSYNEQFF,TGTGCCAGCACCCCTATAGCGGGTAGCTCCTACAATGAGCAGTTCTTC
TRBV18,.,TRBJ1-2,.,CASSPIRDTNYGYTF,TGTGCCAGCTCACCTATCAGGGACACTAACTATGGCTACACCTTC
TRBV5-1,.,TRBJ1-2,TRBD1,CASSLGGTAYGYTF,TGCGCCAGCAGCTTGGGAGGGACAGCCTATGGCTACACCTTC
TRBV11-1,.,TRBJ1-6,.,CASSSVPESPLHF,TGTGCCAGCAGCTCTGTTCCCGAGTCACCCCTCCACTTT
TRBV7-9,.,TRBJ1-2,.,CASSLGQKNYGYTF,TGTGCCAGCAGCTTAGGACAGAAAAACTATGGCTACACCTTC
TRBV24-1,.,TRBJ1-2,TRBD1,CATRSNRQGNYGYTF,TGTGCCACCAGGTCAAACAGACAGGGAAACTATGGCTACACCTTC
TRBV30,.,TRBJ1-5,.,CAWSPGGDQPQHF,TGTGCCTGGAGCCCTGGGGGGGATCAGCCCCAGCATTTT
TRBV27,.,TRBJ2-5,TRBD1,CASRDRAVQTQYF,TGTGCCAGCAGGGACAGGGCTGTTCAGACCCAGTACTTC
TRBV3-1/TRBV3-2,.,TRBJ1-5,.,CASSPGNQPQHF,TGTGCCAGCAGTCCCGGCAATCAGCCCCAGCATTTT
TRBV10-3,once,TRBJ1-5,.,CAISEGQFNQPQHF,TGTGCCATCAGTGAGGGGCAGTTTAATCAGCCCCAGCATTTT
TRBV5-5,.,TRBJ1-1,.,CASSTQGRVTEAFF,TGTGCCAGCAGCACTCAGGGGCGGGTGACTGAAGCTTTCTTT
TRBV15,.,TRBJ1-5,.,CATREEFRSNQPQHF,TGTGCCACCAGGGAGGAGTTCCGAAGCAATCAGCCCCAGCATTTT
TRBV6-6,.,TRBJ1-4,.,CASRSRATNEKLFF,TGTGCCAGCCGGTCCAGGGCAACTAATGAAAAACTGTTTTTT
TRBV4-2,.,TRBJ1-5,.,CASSSGQSNQPQHF,TGTGCCAGCAGCTCCGGACAGAGCAATCAGCCCCAGCATTTT
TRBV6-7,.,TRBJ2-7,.,CASSYSTARTYEQYF,TGTGCCAGCAGTTATTCGACAGCTCGTACCTACGAGCAGTACTTC